This paragraph covers one T cell receptor beta chain sequence. The source of the sample is a study of T cell responses to AZD1222 COVID-19 vaccine. CDR3 length: 15 residues. V lost 1 base to trimming and J lost 5 bases, with 14 bases between them. In germline, CDR1 is LGHNA, CDR2 YNFKEQ. The assay was immunoSEQ multiplex PCR, and TCRdb's table has in-frame clones only and misses some. Found here are some 110,000 clones, 85% to 90% of them singletons; the top ten hold 9% to 9.5%. This clonotype was obtained from an adult in good health. This sample comprised peripheral blood, obtained on day 0 of AZD1222 vaccination. The chain employs TRBV4-2 and TRBJ1-1; D is perhaps TRBD1 (6 bases). In DNA, the CDR3 is TGTGCCAGCAGCCAAGTGGCAACAGGGTCGACTGAAGCTTTCTTT. Residues: CASSQVATGSTEAFF.